This TCR beta chain was sequenced during a study of blood T cell repertoires in COVID-19 (TCRdb year 2020). Looking at the study overall: The collaborator samples originated in the United States, Italy and Spain and spanned the acute and convalescent phases of COVID-19. The prospective study material was composed of cDNA or gDNA derived from T cells, B-cell-depleted T cells, or PBMCs. The dataset comprised deeply sampled blood TCRbeta repertoires from subjects exposed to, actively infected with, or recovered from COVID-19. The repertoires were released in a freely available public database intended as a resource for research on the immune response to SARS-CoV-2. The samples were drawn from the first 160 participants of the ongoing ImmuneRACE study and from 950 to 1,500 subjects provided by 6 global collaborators. Sample metadata almost always included a de-identified subject ID, COVID-19 status, age in years and sex. HLA class I and class II types, where available, came from metadata supplied by the sample provider rather than from assay-based typing.

V was cut back by 1 base and J by 6 bases, leaving a gap of 12 bases between them. The CDR3 sequence holds 14 residues, the cysteine and phenylalanine included. Left in the record is the CDR3 DNA by itself, 42 bases read in frame from the first base. CDR1 and CDR2 were assigned from the germline V gene as SGHDT and YYEEEE. One collaborating source in Seattle enrolled patients while the patients were actively infected and followed the patients over time throughout the course of disease. Each collaborating institution followed its own protocols to collect whole blood in K2EDTA tubes. Collaborator samples were shipped for TCRbeta analysis as frozen whole blood, isolated PBMCs, or DNA extracted from either sample type. On this clone: The clone's antigen remains unknown. No clone much larger than this one lies a single base away; base qualities are absent.

What the study reported, not specific to this receptor: Clinical and demographic metadata were provided uncurated, with the amount varying by source and participant.

TCRbeta CDR3 regions were amplified from genomic DNA using the immunoSEQ Assay, a bias-controlled multiplex PCR. Concerning the study's data processing: The number of nucleated cells in each sample was estimated from the amplification of reference gene primers within the assay. To quantify the absolute abundance of each unique TCRbeta CDR3 rearrangement, sequence reads were collapsed and filtered. For each sample, productive Simpson clonality was calculated as the square root of Simpson's diversity index across productive rearrangements. TCRdb took this table from immuneACCESS and kept in-frame rearrangements with V and J called. Such tables lack part of the clones; where checked against another copy, unresolved V genes explain under half of the gap, and the rest is unexplained. The V and J calls and clone size come from that table; D and trimming were worked out from the DNA. The sample yields around 300,000 clones; over 75% were counted once. The top ten hold 6.5% to 8% of the sample.

The chain uses TRBV5-6 and TRBJ2-3; a weak D assignment points to TRBD2 (5 bases agree). The receptor was isolated from a woman in her 30s with COVID-19, enrolled during active disease. The source material was peripheral blood. The nucleotide sequence is given as TGTGCCAGCAGCTTGACTAGATGGTGGGATACGCAGTATTTT. Its protein reads: CASSLTRWWDTQYF.